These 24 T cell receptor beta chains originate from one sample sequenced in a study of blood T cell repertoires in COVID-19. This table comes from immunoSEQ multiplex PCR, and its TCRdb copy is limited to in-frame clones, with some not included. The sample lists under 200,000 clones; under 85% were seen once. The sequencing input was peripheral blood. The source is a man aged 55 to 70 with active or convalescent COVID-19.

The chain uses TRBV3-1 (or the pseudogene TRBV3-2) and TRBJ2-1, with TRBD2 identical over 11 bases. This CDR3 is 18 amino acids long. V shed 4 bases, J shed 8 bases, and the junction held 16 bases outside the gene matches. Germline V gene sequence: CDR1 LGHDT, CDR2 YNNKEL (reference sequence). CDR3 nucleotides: TGTGCCAGCAGCCTGGGGTCCACTAGCGGGAGATCGAAGTATGAGCAGTTCTTC. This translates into CASSLGSTSGRSKYEQFF.

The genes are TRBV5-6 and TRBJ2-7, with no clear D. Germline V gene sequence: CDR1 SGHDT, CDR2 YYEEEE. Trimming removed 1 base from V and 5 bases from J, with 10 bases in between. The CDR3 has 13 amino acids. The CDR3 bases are TGTGCCAGCAGCTTGTTCCCCACTCACGAGCAGTACTTC. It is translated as CASSLFPTHEQYF.

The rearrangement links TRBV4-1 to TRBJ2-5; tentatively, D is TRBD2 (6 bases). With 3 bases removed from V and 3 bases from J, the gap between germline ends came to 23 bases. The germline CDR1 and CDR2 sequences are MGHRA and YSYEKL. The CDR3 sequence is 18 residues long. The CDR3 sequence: CASSQGRGTRTGEETQYF. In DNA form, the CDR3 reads TGCGCCAGCAGCCAGGGGCGGGGCACTAGGACGGGGGAAGAGACCCAGTACTTC.

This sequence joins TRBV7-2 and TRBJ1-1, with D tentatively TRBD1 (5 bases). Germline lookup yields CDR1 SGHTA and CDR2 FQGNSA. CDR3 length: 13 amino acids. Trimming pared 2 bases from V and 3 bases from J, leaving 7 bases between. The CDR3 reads CASSLIGDTEAFF. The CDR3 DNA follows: TGTGCCAGCAGCTTAATAGGGGACACTGAAGCTTTCTTT.

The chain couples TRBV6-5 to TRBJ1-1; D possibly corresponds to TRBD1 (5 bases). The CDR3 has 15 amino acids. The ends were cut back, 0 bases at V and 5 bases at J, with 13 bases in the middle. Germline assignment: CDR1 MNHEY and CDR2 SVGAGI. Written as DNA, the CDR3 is TGTGCCAGCAGTTACTCGATAGTCCAGGGAACTGAAGCTTTCTTT. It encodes CASSYSIVQGTEAFF.

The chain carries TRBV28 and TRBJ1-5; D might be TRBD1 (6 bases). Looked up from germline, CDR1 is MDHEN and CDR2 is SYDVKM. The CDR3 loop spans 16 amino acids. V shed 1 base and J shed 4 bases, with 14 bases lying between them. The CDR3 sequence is CASSLLNRAGNQPQHF. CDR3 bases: TGTGCCAGCAGTTTATTAAACAGGGCGGGTAATCAGCCCCAGCATTTT.

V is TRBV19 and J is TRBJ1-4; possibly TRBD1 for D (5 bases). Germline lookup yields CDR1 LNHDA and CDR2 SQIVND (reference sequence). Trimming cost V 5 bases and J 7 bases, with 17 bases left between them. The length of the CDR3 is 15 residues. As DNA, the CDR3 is TGTGCCAGTAGTCAAAGGGGCAGGGTGGCTGAAAAACTGTTTTTT. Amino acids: CASSQRGRVAEKLFF.

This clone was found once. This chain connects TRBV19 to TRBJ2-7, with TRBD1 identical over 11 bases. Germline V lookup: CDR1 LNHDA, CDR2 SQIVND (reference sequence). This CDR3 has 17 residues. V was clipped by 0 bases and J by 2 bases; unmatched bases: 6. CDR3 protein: CASSIDPAGQGAYEQYF. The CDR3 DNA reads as TGTGCCAGTAGTATAGATCCGGCGGGACAGGGGGCCTACGAGCAGTACTTC.

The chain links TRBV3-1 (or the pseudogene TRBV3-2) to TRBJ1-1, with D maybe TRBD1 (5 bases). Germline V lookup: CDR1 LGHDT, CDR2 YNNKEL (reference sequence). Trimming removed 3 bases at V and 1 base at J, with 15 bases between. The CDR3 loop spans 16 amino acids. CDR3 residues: CASSQGKGFGNTEAFF. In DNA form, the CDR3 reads TGTGCCAGCAGCCAGGGTAAGGGGTTTGGGAACACTGAAGCTTTCTTT.

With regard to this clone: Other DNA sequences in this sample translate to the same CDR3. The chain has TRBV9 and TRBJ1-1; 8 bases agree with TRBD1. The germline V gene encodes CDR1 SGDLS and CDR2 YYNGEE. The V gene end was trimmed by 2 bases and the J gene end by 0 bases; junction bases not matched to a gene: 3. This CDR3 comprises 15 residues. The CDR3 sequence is CASSVGDRLNTEAFF. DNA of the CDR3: TGTGCCAGCAGCGTGGGGGACAGGCTGAACACTGAAGCTTTCTTT. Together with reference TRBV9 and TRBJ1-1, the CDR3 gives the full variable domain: DSGVTQTPKHLITATGQRVTLRCSPRSGDLSVYWYQQSLDQGLQFLIQYYNGEERAKGNILERFSAQQFPDLHSELNLSSLELGDSALYFCASSVGDRLNTEAFFGQGTRLTVV.

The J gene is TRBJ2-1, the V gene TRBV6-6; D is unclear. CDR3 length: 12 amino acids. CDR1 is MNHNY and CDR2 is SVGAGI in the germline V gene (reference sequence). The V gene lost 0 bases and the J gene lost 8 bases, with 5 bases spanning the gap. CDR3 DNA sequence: TGTGCCAGCAGTTACTCGCCGGATGAGCAGTTCTTC. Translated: CASSYSPDEQFF.

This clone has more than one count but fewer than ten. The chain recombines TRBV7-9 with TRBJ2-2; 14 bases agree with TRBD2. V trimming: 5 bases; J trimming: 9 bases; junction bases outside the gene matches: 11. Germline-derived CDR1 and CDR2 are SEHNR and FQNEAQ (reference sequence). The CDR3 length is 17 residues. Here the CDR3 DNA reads TGTGCCAGCAGCGCCCCCGGGACTAGCGGGAGCCCCCGGGAGCTGTTTTTT. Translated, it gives CASSAPGTSGSPRELFF.

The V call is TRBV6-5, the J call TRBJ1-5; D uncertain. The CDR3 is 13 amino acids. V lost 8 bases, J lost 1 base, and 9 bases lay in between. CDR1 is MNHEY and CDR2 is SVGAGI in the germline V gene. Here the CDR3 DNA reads TGTGCCAGCGAAGTGCGGAGCAATCAGCCCCAGCATTTT. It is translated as CASEVRSNQPQHF.

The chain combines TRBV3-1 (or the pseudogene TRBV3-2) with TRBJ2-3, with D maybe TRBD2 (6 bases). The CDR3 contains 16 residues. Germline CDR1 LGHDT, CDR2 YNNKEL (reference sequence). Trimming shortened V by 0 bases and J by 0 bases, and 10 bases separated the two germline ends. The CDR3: CASSQDPSGSTDTQYF. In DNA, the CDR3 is TGTGCCAGCAGCCAAGACCCCAGCGGGAGCACAGATACGCAGTATTTT.

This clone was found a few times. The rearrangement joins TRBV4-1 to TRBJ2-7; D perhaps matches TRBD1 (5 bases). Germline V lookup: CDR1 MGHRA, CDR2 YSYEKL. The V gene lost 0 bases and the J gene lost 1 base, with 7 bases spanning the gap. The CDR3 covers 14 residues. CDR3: CASSQEDSSYEQYF. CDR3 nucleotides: TGCGCCAGCAGCCAAGAAGACAGTTCCTACGAGCAGTACTTC.

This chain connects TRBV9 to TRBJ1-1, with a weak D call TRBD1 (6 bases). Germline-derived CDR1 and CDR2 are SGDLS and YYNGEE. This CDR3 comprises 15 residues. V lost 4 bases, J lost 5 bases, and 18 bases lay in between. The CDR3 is CASSTPGQIGTEAFF. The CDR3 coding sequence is TGTGCCAGCAGCACACCTGGACAGATAGGGACTGAAGCTTTCTTT.

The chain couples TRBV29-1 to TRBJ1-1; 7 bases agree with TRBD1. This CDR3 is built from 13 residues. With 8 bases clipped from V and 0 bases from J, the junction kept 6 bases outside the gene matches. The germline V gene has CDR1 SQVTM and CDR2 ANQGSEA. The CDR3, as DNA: TGCAGCACACGGGGACAGTTGAACACTGAAGCTTTCTTT. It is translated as CSTRGQLNTEAFF.

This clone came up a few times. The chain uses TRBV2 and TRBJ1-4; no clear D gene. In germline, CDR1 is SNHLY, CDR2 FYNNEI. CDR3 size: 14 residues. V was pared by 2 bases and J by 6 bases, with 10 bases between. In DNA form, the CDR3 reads TGTGCCAGCAGTGAATTGGAGGGTTATGAAAAACTGTTTTTT. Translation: CASSELEGYEKLFF.

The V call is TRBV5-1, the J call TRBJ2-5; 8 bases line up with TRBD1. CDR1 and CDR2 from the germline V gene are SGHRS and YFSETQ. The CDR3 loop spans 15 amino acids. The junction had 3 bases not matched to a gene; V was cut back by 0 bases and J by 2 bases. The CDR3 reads CASSLGGQGQETQYF. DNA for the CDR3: TGCGCCAGCAGCTTGGGCGGACAGGGACAAGAGACCCAGTACTTC.

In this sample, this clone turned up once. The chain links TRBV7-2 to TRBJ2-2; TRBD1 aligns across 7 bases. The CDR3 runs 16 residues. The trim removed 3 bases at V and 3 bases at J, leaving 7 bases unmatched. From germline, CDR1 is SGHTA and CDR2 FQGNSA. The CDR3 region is CASSLRGPWYTGELFF. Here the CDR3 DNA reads TGTGCCAGCAGCTTGAGGGGGCCGTGGTACACCGGGGAGCTGTTTTTT.

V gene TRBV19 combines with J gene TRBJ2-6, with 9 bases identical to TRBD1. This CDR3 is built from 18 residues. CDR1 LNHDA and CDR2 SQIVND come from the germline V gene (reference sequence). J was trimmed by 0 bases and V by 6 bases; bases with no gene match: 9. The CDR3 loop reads CASSGDRAPTSGANVLTF. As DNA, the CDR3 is TGTGCCAGTAGCGGGGACAGGGCCCCCACCTCTGGGGCCAACGTCCTGACTTTC.

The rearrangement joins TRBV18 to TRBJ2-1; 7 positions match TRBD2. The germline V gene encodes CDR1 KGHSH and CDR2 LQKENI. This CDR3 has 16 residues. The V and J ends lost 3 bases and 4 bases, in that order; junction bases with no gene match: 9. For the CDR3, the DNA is TGTGCCAGCTCACCTCAGGCCGGGAGGCCTTACAATGAGCAGTTCTTC. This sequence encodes CASSPQAGRPYNEQFF.

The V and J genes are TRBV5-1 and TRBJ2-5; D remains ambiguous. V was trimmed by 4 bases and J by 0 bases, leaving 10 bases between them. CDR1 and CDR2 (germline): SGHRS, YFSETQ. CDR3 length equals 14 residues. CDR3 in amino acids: CASSITVDQETQYF. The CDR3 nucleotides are TGCGCCAGCAGCATTACAGTTGACCAAGAGACCCAGTACTTC. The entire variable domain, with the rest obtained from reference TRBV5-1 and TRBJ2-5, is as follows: KAGVTQTPRYLIKTRGQQVTLSCSPISGHRSVSWYQQTPGQGLQFLFEYFSETQRNKGNFPGRFSGRQFSNSRSEMNVSTLELGDSALYLCASSITVDQETQYFGPGTRLLVL.

CDR3 residues: CASSQFTVEEGNTGELFF. The CDR3 DNA sequence: TGCGCCAGCAGTCAATTCACAGTCGAGGAGGGGAACACCGGGGAGCTGTTTTTT. V and J are TRBV23-1 and TRBJ2-2; perhaps TRBD2 as D (6 bases). TRBV23-1 is an open reading frame, and its role is uncertain. The length of the CDR3 is 18 residues. Between the trimmed V and J ends, which lost 1 base and 1 base, there was a span of 16 bases.